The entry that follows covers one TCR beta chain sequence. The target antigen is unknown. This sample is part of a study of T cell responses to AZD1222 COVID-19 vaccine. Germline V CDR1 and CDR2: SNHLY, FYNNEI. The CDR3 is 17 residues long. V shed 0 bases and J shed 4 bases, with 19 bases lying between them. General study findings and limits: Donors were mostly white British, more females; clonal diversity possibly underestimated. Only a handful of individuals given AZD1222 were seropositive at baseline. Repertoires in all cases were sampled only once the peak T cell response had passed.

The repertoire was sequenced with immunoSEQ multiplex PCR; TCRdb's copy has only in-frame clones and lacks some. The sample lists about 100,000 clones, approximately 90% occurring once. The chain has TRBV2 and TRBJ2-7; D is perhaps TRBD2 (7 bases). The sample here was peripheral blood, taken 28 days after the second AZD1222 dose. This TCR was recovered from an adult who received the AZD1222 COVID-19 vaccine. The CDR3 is CASSEARGGERWYEQYF. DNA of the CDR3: TGTGCCAGCAGTGAAGCGAGAGGGGGGGAGCGGTGGTACGAGCAGTACTTC.